This TCR beta chain was sequenced during a study of blood T cell repertoires in COVID-19. On the study more broadly: From the United States, Italy and Spain came samples of acute and convalescent COVID-19.

This clone came up a few times. Recruitment covered about 25 US areas and drew participants whose ages spanned roughly 18 to 89 years. Donors were grouped by their self-reported clinical history. Assay used: immunoSEQ multiplex PCR; TCRdb lists only in-frame clones, some missing. The table lists 200,000 to 250,000 clones, approximately 81% of them singletons. The CDR3 runs 16 residues. In germline, CDR1 is SGHRS, CDR2 YFSETQ. V lost 0 bases, J lost 6 bases, and 11 bases stayed unmatched. This chain uses TRBV5-1 with TRBJ2-7, with 8 bases fitting TRBD1. The specimen sequenced was PBMCs or T cells enriched from blood (not recorded which). This TCR was sampled from a woman between 45 and 65 years old with acute COVID-19. The CDR3 reads CASSLDHSRGLREQYF. The CDR3 region has the DNA TGCGCCAGCAGCTTGGATCACAGCAGGGGGCTGCGCGAGCAGTACTTC.